The T cell receptor beta chain under discussion was sequenced for a study of cytomegalovirus exposure and HLA in healthy donors. Overall study results and limits: Evidence from a later analysis indicated that most CMV-associated TCR beta chains looked HLA-restricted.

Primers for the PCR totalled 60 Vbeta and 13 Jbeta. Data came from immunoSEQ multiplex PCR; TCRdb stores just in-frame clones and leaves some out. The sample carries over 85,000 clones, about 70% recorded once. Turning to this clone: The antigen is undetermined.

This CDR3 spans 15 amino acids. Germline V gene data show CDR1 as SEHNR and CDR2 as FQNEAQ (reference sequence). V gave up 0 bases and J gave up 2 bases, with 8 bases separating them. The sequence came from a man aged 25 to 40 in good health and CMV-seronegative. The sample consisted of PBMCs. The rearrangement links TRBV7-9 to TRBJ1-3; tentatively, D is TRBD1 (5 bases). This chain's CDR3 is CASSLAGGAGNTIYF. The CDR3 bases are TGTGCCAGCAGCTTAGCCGGAGGGGCTGGAAACACCATATATTTT.